This TCR beta chain was sequenced in a study of radiotherapy plus CTLA-4 blockade in lung cancer. Across the study: Among patients, roughly 18% showed objective responses, and around 30% had disease control. Study-wide results and limits: TCR clones from tumors expanded in blood after radiotherapy plus ipilimumab.

Repertoires were generated with immunoSEQ multiplex PCR, while TCRdb's copy carries only in-frame clones and drops some. The sample lists 26,000 or so clones, approximately 80% seen once, with 16% in the top ten. About this clone itself: The target antigen is unknown.

The TCR originated in a human donor with non-small cell lung cancer that progressed on radiotherapy plus ipilimumab. The sample was peripheral blood, taken from a patient treated with radiotherapy plus ipilimumab.

CDR3 loop: CASSPPGNNQPQHF. The CDR3 coding sequence is TGTGCCAGCTCACCACCAGGGAATAATCAGCCCCAGCATTTT. V and J are TRBV18 and TRBJ1-5; D gene ambiguous. V lost 0 bases and J lost 4, with 7 bases in between. The CDR3 contains 14 residues. CDR1 KGHSH and CDR2 LQKENI come from the germline V gene.